This TCR beta chain was obtained from a study of shared clonotypes between healthy human individuals (dated by TCRdb to the early 2020s). Background for the entire study: Three men and a couple of women, aged 18 to 49 years, made up the cohort. For each donor, CD4 naive and CD4 memory were each run on three plates, CD8 naive on two plates, and CD8 memory on one plate. The study deeply sequenced blood TCR repertoires of several healthy adults to estimate repertoire size and the extent of clonotype sharing between individuals. To increase sequencing depth and limit assay-specific biases, different laboratories used diverse techniques to prepare libraries and sequence TCR repertoires. Leukapheresis yielded between about 0.85 and 10 billion PBMCs per donor. What the study reported, not specific to this receptor: Across several donors, 5% to 6% of naive CD4, 3% to 4% of naive CD8, roughly 2.2% of memory CD4, and about 0.4% of memory CD8 clonotypes were shared. Pairwise subsampling indicated that sequencing depth was expected to affect the degree of clonotype sharing among donors. Clonotypes shared by all four sorted-subset donors showed higher generation probabilities than non-shared clonotypes. Sampling was restricted to blood, and TCR repertoires in tissue are likely to differ from TCR repertoires in blood. Because the study included a small number of donors, the genetic and exposure-history diversity represented was limited. Naive subsets generally had larger estimated clonotype richness than memory subsets did. Incomplete sequencing was indicated by rarefaction of sorted-subset datasets, despite the large sequencing depth.

CD8 naive samples consisted of CD45RO-negative cells that were positively selected for CCR7, yielding a CD45RA+CCR7+ population without TemRA cells. Healthy HIV-negative adults with no recently reported acute infections or vaccinations were included as donors. Every donor was a Caucasian adult living in Nashville, Tennessee, USA. Blood was obtained by leukapheresis, after which PBMCs were separated by Ficoll-Histopaque density gradient centrifugation and cryopreserved in liquid nitrogen vapor phase. Analytical flow cytometry was used to check the purity and quantity of every magnetically sorted T cell population. Genomic DNA was isolated from every sorted fraction and measured by UV absorbance on a Nanodrop 2000c. Remarks on this clone: This receptor's antigen is unknown. No much larger clone is present one base from it, and per-base qualities are unavailable.

Using the deep immunoSEQ assay, TCR CDR3 regions were amplified from genomic DNA by multiplex PCR. Extracted genomic DNA from each cell subset was distributed evenly across all wells of several immunoSEQ 96-well plates, and each plate was treated as a replicate. For sorted subsets, each replicate PCR was loaded with 200 ng genomic DNA, equivalent to 30,000 or so T cell genomes. Purified libraries were quantified with a Qubit 3.0 fluorometer, sized on a Bioanalyzer 2100, and re-quantified with the KAPA Library Quantification kit. Every immunoSEQ 96-well plate was sequenced on a dedicated single-read 150-cycle Illumina NextSeq 550 flow cell. Per the authors' processing: The immunoSEQ output contained only junctional sequences without quality scores, so filtering could not match that applied to full-length reads. To assign V/J genes and CDR3, sequences were annotated against IMGT germline references using PyIR, a Python wrapper for IgBLAST v1.9. Reads were filtered out if the reads had weak V/J assignments (E-value above 1e-6), no CDR3, stop codons, out-of-frame junctions, or ambiguous translated residues. V3J clonotypes were defined as sequences sharing the same inferred V gene, J gene, and CDR3 amino acid sequence. The percentage overlap between two repertoires was calculated by dividing the number of shared unique clonotypes by the size of the smaller repertoire. Richness of each repertoire was evaluated using RTK rarefaction, the Chao1 estimator, and Recon v2.1 estimates of unobserved clonotypes. Generation probabilities were computed with OLGA for all TCRbeta clonotypes obtained by the gDNA method from a few donors. As stored in TCRdb, this immuneACCESS dataset retains in-frame rearrangements with V and J assigned. A fraction of the clones does not appear; measured against another copy, unresolved V genes explain less than half of the discrepancy, and the remainder lacks a known reason. The V and J calls and the clone size are those of that table, but D and trimming were determined from the DNA. A total of millions of clones appear in this sample, just over 90% of them only once. Approximately 1.7% of the sample lies in the top ten.

This TCR was sampled from a young man in good health. Some clones in this sample may be carry-over from other donors' samples. Sequencing used naive CD8+ T cells from PBMCs. According to the study, the label for this sample's cell subset or site signals: CD45RA+CCR7+.

The CDR3 region: CASSGGGSGANVLTF. The nucleotides are TGTGCCAGCAGTGGAGGGGGCTCTGGGGCCAACGTCCTGACTTTC. The sequence is built from TRBV9 and TRBJ2-6; the D gene could be TRBD1 or TRBD2, each one agreeing over 6 bases. As encoded in the germline V gene, CDR1 is SGDLS while CDR2 is YYNGEE. Trimming costs V 5 bases and J 0 bases, and their ends lie 9 bases apart. The CDR3, cysteine through phenylalanine, is 15 amino acids long. Solely the CDR3 DNA is kept, with 45 bases framed from the first base. This CDR3, with the reference TRBV9 and TRBJ2-6 proteins standing in past its ends, gives the full variable domain DSGVTQTPKHLITATGQRVTLRCSPRSGDLSVYWYQQSLDQGLQFLIQYYNGEERAKGNILERFSAQQFPDLHSELNLSSLELGDSALYFCASSGGGSGANVLTFGAGSRLTVL.